The 25 T cell receptor beta chains presented below share a single source sample, sequenced in a study of control samples from healthy donors and cancer patients. Profiled with immunoSEQ multiplex PCR; TCRdb holds only in-frame clones, not every one. The sample has about 40,000 clones, 92% seen once. The sample consisted of blood. Receptor source: a woman in her 50s in good health.

A few counts support this clone. V gene TRBV12-3 or TRBV12-4 combines with J gene TRBJ1-1; D gene ambiguous. The CDR3 loop spans 13 amino acids. The ends were cut back, 4 bases at V and 6 bases at J, with 12 bases in the middle. CDR3 protein: CASSSGPSSEAFF. In nucleotides, the CDR3 is TGTGCCAGCAGTTCCGGACCTTCCTCTGAAGCTTTCTTT.

CDR3 nucleotides: TGTGCCAAACAGGGGACAACCCTGAACACTGAAGCTTTCTTT. It specifies CAKQGTTLNTEAFF. V and J are TRBV6-4 and TRBJ1-1; 7 bases fit TRBD1. The CDR3 has 14 residues. V lost 10 bases, J lost 0 bases, and 8 bases stayed unmatched. CDR1 is MRHNA and CDR2 is SNTAGT in the germline V gene.

The V and J genes are TRBV11-1 and TRBJ2-3; 11 bases align to TRBD2. V lost 3 bases, J lost 14 bases, and 13 bases stayed unmatched. Germline CDR1 SGHAT, CDR2 FQDESV (reference sequence). The CDR3 length is 15 residues. This CDR3 reads CASSLALAGGRTPYF. Written as DNA, the CDR3 is TGTGCCAGCAGCTTGGCCTTAGCGGGGGGGCGGACCCCGTATTTT.

This clone was counted a few times. The chain has TRBV6-6 and TRBJ2-2; 10 bases line up with TRBD1. CDR3 length: 15 residues. Germline V CDR1 and CDR2: MNHNY, SVGAGI (reference sequence). V dropped 6 bases and J dropped 2; count of bases not matched to a gene: 3. The CDR3 spells CASSGQGGNTGELFF. CDR3 DNA sequence: TGTGCCAGCAGCGGACAGGGGGGTAACACCGGGGAGCTGTTTTTT.

The V and J genes are TRBV28 and TRBJ2-7; 9 bases line up with TRBD1. This CDR3 contains 16 residues. Trimming at V came to 7 bases and at J to 0 bases, leaving 10 bases not matched to a gene. The germline V gene encodes CDR1 MDHEN and CDR2 SYDVKM. CDR3 DNA: TGTGCCAGCAAGCCGGACAGGGGCCCAAGCTCCTACGAGCAGTACTTC. It codes for CASKPDRGPSSYEQYF.

V is TRBV7-2 and J is TRBJ1-1, with TRBD1 as a possible D gene (5 bases). V was pared by 0 bases and J by 5 bases, with 19 bases between. The CDR3 runs to 17 residues. Germline V CDR1 and CDR2: SGHTA, FQGNSA. CDR3 coding DNA: TGTGCCAGCAGCTTAGCCCCGCTCGGCGATTGGACAACTGAAGCTTTCTTT. It encodes CASSLAPLGDWTTEAFF. The variable domain in full, with the rest retrieved from reference TRBV7-2 and TRBJ1-1, is GAGVSQSPSNKVTEKGKDVELRCDPISGHTALYWYRQSLGQGLEFLIYFQGNSAPDKSGLPSDRFSAERTGGSVSTLTIQRTQQEDSAVYLCASSLAPLGDWTTEAFFGQGTRLTVV.

The J gene is TRBJ2-3, the V gene TRBV7-3, with D possibly being TRBD1 or TRBD2 (5 bases each). The CDR3 is 15 residues long. The V gene's germline CDR1 is SGHTA and CDR2 FQGTGA. V was cut by 5 bases and J by 2 bases, with 14 bases left in between. The CDR3 protein is CASSPNVGATDTQYF. The CDR3 DNA reads TGTGCCAGCAGCCCTAACGTCGGGGCCACAGATACGCAGTATTTT.

The chain joins TRBV5-1 to TRBJ1-2, with unresolved D. The CDR3 sequence is 16 residues long. Germline V gene lookup returns CDR1 SGHRS and CDR2 YFSETQ. V lost 4 bases to trimming and J lost 6 bases, with 22 bases between them. DNA for the CDR3: TGCGCCAGCAGCACCGACGGTCGCCAGCTCCGGGATGGCTACACCTTC. Residues: CASSTDGRQLRDGYTF. Based on the CDR3 plus reference TRBV5-1 and TRBJ1-2, the full variable domain is KAGVTQTPRYLIKTRGQQVTLSCSPISGHRSVSWYQQTPGQGLQFLFEYFSETQRNKGNFPGRFSGRQFSNSRSEMNVSTLELGDSALYLCASSTDGRQLRDGYTFGSGTRLTVV.

The V and J genes are TRBV28 and TRBJ1-5; weak D call: TRBD1 (5 bases). Between the trimmed V and J ends, which lost 3 bases and 1 base, there was a span of 13 bases. The CDR3 length is 16 residues. Germline lookup yields CDR1 MDHEN and CDR2 SYDVKM. DNA of the CDR3: TGTGCCAGCAGTTTGCCCCTCCCAGGGAGCAATCAGCCCCAGCATTTT. This sequence encodes CASSLPLPGSNQPQHF.

This chain links TRBV5-1 with TRBJ2-7; D not certain. Germline CDR1 reads SGHRS; CDR2 reads YFSETQ. V shed 1 base and J shed 6 bases, with 11 bases lying between them. CDR3 length: 13 amino acids. The CDR3 spells CASSLSRSREQYF. The CDR3 DNA sequence: TGCGCCAGCAGCTTGTCGAGGTCGCGCGAGCAGTACTTC.

The V and J genes are TRBV10-3 and TRBJ2-7; 12 nucleotides match TRBD1. Per germline, CDR1 ENHRY and CDR2 SYGVKD. The CDR3 covers 16 residues. J lost 5 bases, V lost 7 bases, and 12 bases had no gene match. CDR3 bases: TGTGCCATCAAGAGTGGGTCGGGACAGGGGGCCCACGAGCAGTACTTC. This encodes CAIKSGSGQGAHEQYF.

J is TRBJ1-2 and V is TRBV7-2; no clear D. The CDR3 covers 14 residues. Per the germline V gene, CDR1 is SGHTA and CDR2 is FQGNSA. Trimming stripped 2 bases from V and 5 bases from J, with 12 bases between. CDR3 loop: CASSLMAEAYGYTF. The CDR3 DNA reads as TGTGCCAGCAGCTTAATGGCGGAGGCGTATGGCTACACCTTC.

The V and J genes are TRBV12-3 or TRBV12-4 and TRBJ2-5; D possibly uses TRBD1 or TRBD2 (5 bases each). The CDR3 contains 13 residues. With 3 bases removed from V and 1 base from J, the gap between germline ends came to 6 bases. The chain's CDR3 is CASSFGTQETQYF. The CDR3 DNA reads as TGTGCCAGCAGTTTTGGGACCCAAGAGACCCAGTACTTC.

Details on this clone: Other DNA sequences in the sample encode the same CDR3. CDR3 loop: CASSTNTGELFF. The CDR3, as DNA: TGTGCCAGCAGTACGAACACCGGGGAGCTGTTTTTT. The chain has TRBV6-2 or TRBV6-3 and TRBJ2-2, with D hard to call. The germline gives CDR1 MNHEY, CDR2 SVGEGT. The CDR3 contains 12 residues. Trimming cost V 5 bases and J 0 bases, with 1 base left between them.

The chain is built from TRBV9 and TRBJ1-2; D is uncertain. Looked up from germline, CDR1 is SGDLS and CDR2 is YYNGEE. The V and J ends lost 0 bases and 3 bases respectively, with 9 bases between them. This CDR3 is built from 14 residues. The DNA for the CDR3 is TGTGCCAGCAGCGTAGATGAGGTCGACTATGGCTACACCTTC. Its protein is CASSVDEVDYGYTF.

J is TRBJ1-1 and V is TRBV11-2, with 9 bases aligning to TRBD1. J gave up 11 bases and V 4 bases, and 11 bases lay outside the gene matches. The CDR3 is 14 residues long. The germline CDR1 and CDR2 sequences are SGHAT and FQNNGV. The DNA for the CDR3 is TGTGCCAGCAGCTATACAAACAGGGGGCTGAATGCTTTCTTT. Protein sequence: CASSYTNRGLNAFF. Full variable domain (outside the CDR3, taken from reference TRBV11-2 and TRBJ1-1): EAGVAQSPRYKIIEKRQSVAFWCNPISGHATLYWYQQILGQGPKLLIQFQNNGVVDDSQLPKDRFSAERLKGVDSTLKIQPAKLEDSAVYLCASSYTNRGLNAFFGQGTRLTVV.

This clone came up once. The gene calls are TRBV18 and TRBJ1-2; no definite D call. Trimming removed 4 bases from V and 8 bases from J, with 14 bases in between. The germline CDR1 and CDR2 sequences are KGHSH and LQKENI. This CDR3 spans 13 amino acids. The CDR3 loop reads CASSLEQRYGYTF. The CDR3 DNA follows: TGTGCCAGCTCACTTGAACAGAGATACGGCTACACCTTC. The full variable domain, with the rest looked up from reference TRBV18 and TRBJ1-2, is NAGVMQNPRHLVRRRGQEARLRCSPMKGHSHVYWYRQLPEEGLKFMVYLQKENIIDESGMPKERFSAEFPKEGPSILRIQQVVRGDSAAYFCASSLEQRYGYTFGSGTRLTVV.

The CDR3 region is CARTLAGGGNEQFF. The CDR3, as DNA: TGTGCCAGAACCCTAGCGGGGGGCGGCAATGAGCAGTTCTTC. This sequence joins TRBV2 and TRBJ2-1, with 11 bases matching TRBD2. After removal of 9 bases from V and 6 bases from J, the junction contained 7 bases not matched to a gene. The CDR3 covers 14 residues. Germline lookup yields CDR1 SNHLY and CDR2 FYNNEI.

The genes are TRBV9 and TRBJ1-2; the D gene is possibly TRBD1 (5 bases). The germline V gene encodes CDR1 SGDLS and CDR2 YYNGEE. The CDR3 runs to 13 residues. The V end was cut by 2 bases, the J end by 4 bases, with 9 bases between. The chain's CDR3 is CASSVSGGYGYTF. Here the CDR3 DNA reads TGTGCCAGCAGCGTGAGCGGGGGCTATGGCTACACCTTC.

The V and J genes are TRBV6-5 and TRBJ1-3; D remains unclear. The germline V and J ends were trimmed by 2 bases and 1 base, with 6 bases remaining between them. The CDR3 totals 14 residues. The V gene's germline CDR1 is MNHEY and CDR2 SVGAGI. CDR3 nucleotides: TGTGCCAGCAGTTACATGACATCTGGAAACACCATATATTTT. Protein sequence: CASSYMTSGNTIYF.

The chain links TRBV20-1 to TRBJ1-1; TRBD1 is a possible D gene (5 bases). Germline V gene data show CDR1 as DFQATT and CDR2 as SNEGSKA (reference sequence). V was pared by 3 bases and J by 6 bases, with 17 bases between. There are 14 residues in the CDR3. The CDR3 protein is CSASDSGGGPEAFF. For the CDR3, the DNA is TGCAGTGCTAGTGACTCGGGGGGAGGGCCTGAAGCTTTCTTT.

This clone was seen only once. The chain has TRBV18 and TRBJ1-1; 7 positions agree with TRBD1. The CDR3 loop spans 14 amino acids. V shed 2 bases and J 1 base; nucleotides not matched to a gene: 1. Per germline, CDR1 KGHSH and CDR2 LQKENI. CDR3 in DNA: TGTGCCAGCTCACCAGGGACAGCGAACACTGAAGCTTTCTTT. As protein: CASSPGTANTEAFF.

This chain joins TRBV27 and TRBJ1-6, with 7 bases lining up with TRBD1. CDR3 length: 14 amino acids. V lost 7 bases and J lost 7; bases outside the gene matches: 7. CDR1 and CDR2 from the germline V gene are MNHEY and SMNVEV (reference sequence). The CDR3, as DNA: TGTGCCAGCACCTTGGACAGGAGAAATTCACCCCTCCACTTT. Its protein product is CASTLDRRNSPLHF.

This chain uses TRBV12-3 or TRBV12-4 with TRBJ1-4; D might be TRBD1 (5 bases). The CDR3 spans 13 residues. V was trimmed by 8 bases and J by 2 bases, leaving 9 bases between them. CDR3 in DNA: TGTGCCAGCCGACAGACTACTAATGAAAAACTGTTTTTT. Translated, it gives CASRQTTNEKLFF.

The V gene is TRBV28, the J gene TRBJ1-5, with D perhaps matching TRBD1 (6 bases). The germline V gene has CDR1 MDHEN and CDR2 SYDVKM. This CDR3 is 16 amino acids long. The ends were cut back, 6 bases at V and 2 bases at J, with 17 bases in the middle. The CDR3 nucleotides are TGTGCCAGCAGCCGAACAGGGTTTTCCGGCAATCAGCCCCAGCATTTT. Protein sequence: CASSRTGFSGNQPQHF.